Sequencing of this T cell receptor beta chain was carried out in a study of shared clonotypes between healthy human individuals. This CDR3 region has 15 residues. Germline V gene lookup returns CDR1 SGHNT and CDR2 YENEEA. With 5 bases clipped from V and 5 bases from J, the junction kept 9 bases outside the gene matches. Using immunoSEQ multiplex PCR, the repertoire was profiled, and TCRdb retains in-frame clones only, with some absent. The sample holds 2 million to 2.5 million clones, approximately 94% seen once. This TCR derives from a man aged 18 to 30 in good health. Material for sequencing was naive CD4+ T cells sorted from blood. The sample's subset: CD45RA+ positively selected. The chain has TRBV11-3 and TRBJ2-5; 9 bases align to TRBD2. CDR3 protein: CASSLSGGRGETQYF. CDR3 sequence (DNA): TGTGCCAGCAGCCTTAGCGGGGGTCGGGGGGAGACCCAGTACTTC. The variable domain in full, with the rest retrieved from reference TRBV11-3 and TRBJ2-5, is EAGVVQSPRYKIIEKKQPVAFWCNPISGHNTLYWYLQNLGQGPELLIRYENEEAVDDSQLPKDRFSAERLKGVDSTLKIQPAELGDSAVYLCASSLSGGRGETQYFGPGTRLLVL.